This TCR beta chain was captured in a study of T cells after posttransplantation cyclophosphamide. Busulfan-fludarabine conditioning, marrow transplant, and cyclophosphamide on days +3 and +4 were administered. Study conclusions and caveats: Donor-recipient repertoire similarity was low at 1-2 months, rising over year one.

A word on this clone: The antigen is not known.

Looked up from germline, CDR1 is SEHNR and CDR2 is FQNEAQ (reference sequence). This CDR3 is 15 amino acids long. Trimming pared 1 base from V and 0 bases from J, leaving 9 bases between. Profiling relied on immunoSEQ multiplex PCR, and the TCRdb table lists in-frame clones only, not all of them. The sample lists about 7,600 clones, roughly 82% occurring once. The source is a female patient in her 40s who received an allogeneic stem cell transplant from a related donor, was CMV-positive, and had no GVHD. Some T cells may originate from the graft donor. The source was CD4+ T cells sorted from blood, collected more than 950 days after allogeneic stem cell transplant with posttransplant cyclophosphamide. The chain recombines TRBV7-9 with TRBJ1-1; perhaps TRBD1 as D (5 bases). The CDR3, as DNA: TGTGCCAGCAGCTTAGTGCAGGGAATGAACACTGAAGCTTTCTTT. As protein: CASSLVQGMNTEAFF. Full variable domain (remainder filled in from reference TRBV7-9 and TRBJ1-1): DTGVSQNPRHKITKRGQNVTFRCDPISEHNRLYWYRQTLGQGPEFLTYFQNEAQLEKSRLLSDRFSAERPKGSFSTLEIQRTEQGDSAMYLCASSLVQGMNTEAFFGQGTRLTVV.